This T cell receptor (beta chain) derives from a study of shared clonotypes between healthy human individuals. Assay used: immunoSEQ multiplex PCR; TCRdb lists only in-frame clones, some missing. The sample records hundreds of thousands of clones, approximately 79% being singletons. This clone showed up just a few times. Germline trimming cut 0 bases from V and 7 bases from J; bases unmatched to any gene: 24. Germline assignment: CDR1 SGHDN and CDR2 FVKESK. The CDR3 contains 21 residues. This chain connects TRBV14 to TRBJ2-7, with 10 bases aligning to TRBD2. Input material: memory CD4+ T cells sorted from blood. Indicated subset: CD45RA-negative fraction. This clonotype was sampled from a woman aged 25 to 39 in good health. The DNA of the CDR3 is TGTGCCAGCAGCCAAGATTACTTAGCGGGAGGCCAACTTACGGGTGATTCTGAGCAGTACTTC. Amino acid sequence: CASSQDYLAGGQLTGDSEQYF.